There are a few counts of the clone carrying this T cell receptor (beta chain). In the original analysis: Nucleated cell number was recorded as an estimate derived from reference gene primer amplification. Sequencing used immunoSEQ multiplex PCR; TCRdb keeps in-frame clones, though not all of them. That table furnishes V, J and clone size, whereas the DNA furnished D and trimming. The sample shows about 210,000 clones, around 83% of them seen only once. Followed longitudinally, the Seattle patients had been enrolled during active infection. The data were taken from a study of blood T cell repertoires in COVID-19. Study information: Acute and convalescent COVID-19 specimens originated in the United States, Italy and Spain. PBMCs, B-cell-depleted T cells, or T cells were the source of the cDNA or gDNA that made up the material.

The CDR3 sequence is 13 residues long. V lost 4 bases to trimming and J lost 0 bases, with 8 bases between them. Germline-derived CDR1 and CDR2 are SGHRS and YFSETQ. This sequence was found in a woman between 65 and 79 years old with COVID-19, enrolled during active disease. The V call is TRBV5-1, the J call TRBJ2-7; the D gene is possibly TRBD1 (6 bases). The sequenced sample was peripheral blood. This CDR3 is CASSRTASYEQYF. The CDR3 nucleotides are TGCGCCAGCAGCCGGACAGCCTCCTACGAGCAGTACTTC.